A selection of T cell receptor beta chains follows, all from one sample in a study of blood T cell repertoires in COVID-19. Repertoires were generated with immunoSEQ multiplex PCR, while TCRdb's copy carries only in-frame clones and drops some. The sample consists of around 220,000 clones, roughly 90% of them appearing once. Sample: peripheral blood. These receptors came from a woman in her thirties or forties who had recovered from COVID-19. The CDR3 runs from the conserved cysteine through the conserved F or W. Fields, in order: clone size, V gene, D gene, J gene, CDR3 protein, CDR3 DNA. D genes are given only for firm matches. Not every row has a clone size; where given, it reads once, few, many or a size class.

clone_size: .; v_call: TRBV7-2; d_call: .; j_call: TRBJ2-4; cdr3_aa: CASSYGRDRDHKNIQYF; cdr3_nt: TGTGCCAGCAGCTACGGGAGGGACAGGGATCACAAAAACATTCAGTACTTC
clone_size: .; v_call: TRBV18; d_call: TRBD2; j_call: TRBJ2-1; cdr3_aa: CASSPPERTSHDNEQFF; cdr3_nt: TGTGCCAGCTCACCACCTGAAAGGACTAGCCACGACAATGAGCAGTTCTTC
clone_size: .; v_call: TRBV24-1; d_call: .; j_call: TRBJ1-5; cdr3_aa: CATSDQNQPQHF; cdr3_nt: TGTGCCACCAGTGATCAAAATCAGCCCCAGCATTTT
clone_size: .; v_call: TRBV19; d_call: TRBD2; j_call: TRBJ2-5; cdr3_aa: CASSYYGGGVETQYF; cdr3_nt: TGTGCCAGTAGCTACTATGGCGGGGGTGTGGAGACCCAGTACTTC
clone_size: few; v_call: TRBV7-6; d_call: TRBD2; j_call: TRBJ2-7; cdr3_aa: CASSRRLAGTYEQYF; cdr3_nt: TGTGCCAGCAGCCGAAGACTAGCGGGGACCTACGAGCAGTACTTC
clone_size: .; v_call: TRBV2; d_call: TRBD2; j_call: TRBJ2-1; cdr3_aa: CASSEVRGSGSFYNEQFF; cdr3_nt: TGTGCCAGCAGTGAGGTCCGGGGTAGCGGGAGTTTCTACAATGAGCAGTTCTTC
clone_size: .; v_call: TRBV19; d_call: TRBD2; j_call: TRBJ2-1; cdr3_aa: CASSMGQGTSVNEQFF; cdr3_nt: TGTGCCAGTAGTATGGGTCAGGGGACTAGCGTCAATGAGCAGTTCTTC
clone_size: once; v_call: TRBV10-3; d_call: .; j_call: TRBJ1-2; cdr3_aa: CAISEGRSDYTF; cdr3_nt: TGTGCCATCAGTGAAGGGAGGTCGGACTACACCTTC
clone_size: .; v_call: TRBV9; d_call: TRBD2; j_call: TRBJ2-7; cdr3_aa: CASSVGGTSGSYEQYF; cdr3_nt: TGTGCCAGCAGCGTTGGCGGGACTAGCGGGAGCTACGAGCAGTACTTC
clone_size: .; v_call: TRBV19; d_call: TRBD1; j_call: TRBJ1-5; cdr3_aa: CASGVTGGQPQHF; cdr3_nt: TGTGCCAGTGGGGTTACAGGGGGTCAGCCCCAGCATTTT
clone_size: .; v_call: TRBV7-2; d_call: TRBD1; j_call: TRBJ2-7; cdr3_aa: CASSSGQGATHEQYF; cdr3_nt: TGTGCCAGCAGCTCCGGACAGGGGGCGACACACGAGCAGTACTTC
clone_size: .; v_call: TRBV2; d_call: TRBD2; j_call: TRBJ2-7; cdr3_aa: CASSERTSGRRGYEQYF; cdr3_nt: TGTGCCAGCAGTGAGCGGACTAGCGGGAGGAGAGGATACGAGCAGTACTTC
clone_size: .; v_call: TRBV19; d_call: TRBD1; j_call: TRBJ1-2; cdr3_aa: CASSSISGTGGSFYGYTF; cdr3_nt: TGTGCCAGTAGTTCTATCTCCGGGACAGGGGGCTCATTCTATGGCTACACCTTC
clone_size: few; v_call: TRBV7-3; d_call: .; j_call: TRBJ2-2; cdr3_aa: CASGHSNTGELFF; cdr3_nt: TGTGCCTCAGGACATTCGAACACCGGGGAGCTGTTTTTT
clone_size: .; v_call: TRBV19; d_call: .; j_call: TRBJ2-7; cdr3_aa: CASSIQARGGTYEQYF; cdr3_nt: TGTGCCAGTAGTATTCAGGCTCGGGGCGGGACCTACGAGCAGTACTTC
clone_size: .; v_call: TRBV6-2/TRBV6-3; d_call: .; j_call: TRBJ2-2; cdr3_aa: CASSRTRDTGELFF; cdr3_nt: TGTGCCAGCAGTCGAACTAGGGACACCGGGGAGCTGTTTTTT
clone_size: once; v_call: TRBV28; d_call: .; j_call: TRBJ2-5; cdr3_aa: CASSLFQAVGETQYF; cdr3_nt: TGTGCCAGCAGTTTATTTCAGGCCGTGGGAGAGACCCAGTACTTC
clone_size: .; v_call: TRBV30; d_call: TRBD1; j_call: TRBJ1-6; cdr3_aa: CAWSRQGLLNSPLHF; cdr3_nt: TGTGCCTGGAGTCGACAGGGGTTGCTTAATTCACCCCTCCACTTT
clone_size: .; v_call: TRBV6-6; d_call: .; j_call: TRBJ1-4; cdr3_aa: CASSYLDSLNEKLFF; cdr3_nt: TGTGCCAGCAGTTACCTCGACAGCCTTAATGAAAAACTGTTTTTT
clone_size: .; v_call: TRBV4-3; d_call: TRBD1; j_call: TRBJ2-7; cdr3_aa: CASSSGGTGAYEQYF; cdr3_nt: TGCGCCAGCAGCTCTGGGGGGACAGGTGCCTACGAGCAGTACTTC
clone_size: .; v_call: TRBV12-3/TRBV12-4; d_call: TRBD1; j_call: TRBJ2-7; cdr3_aa: CASSPGTGDQYF; cdr3_nt: TGTGCCAGCAGTCCGGGGACAGGGGACCAGTACTTC
clone_size: .; v_call: TRBV27; d_call: .; j_call: TRBJ1-2; cdr3_aa: CASSPRNGYGYTF; cdr3_nt: TGTGCCAGCAGTCCGCGGAACGGATATGGCTACACCTTC
clone_size: .; v_call: TRBV24-1; d_call: TRBD1; j_call: TRBJ2-7; cdr3_aa: CPKRDRREQYF; cdr3_nt: TGTCCCAAGAGGGACAGGCGCGAGCAGTACTTC
clone_size: .; v_call: TRBV6-1; d_call: .; j_call: TRBJ2-7; cdr3_aa: CASSEARDMTYEQYF; cdr3_nt: TGTGCCAGCAGTGAAGCAAGGGACATGACCTACGAGCAGTACTTC
clone_size: .; v_call: TRBV7-2; d_call: TRBD2; j_call: TRBJ2-1; cdr3_aa: CASSLTSGVTYNEQFF; cdr3_nt: TGTGCCAGCAGCTTAACTAGCGGGGTGACTTACAATGAGCAGTTCTTC
clone_size: .; v_call: TRBV19; d_call: TRBD1; j_call: TRBJ1-1; cdr3_aa: CASSDRGLISNTEAFF; cdr3_nt: TGTGCCAGTAGTGACAGGGGGCTAATTTCGAACACTGAAGCTTTCTTT
clone_size: .; v_call: TRBV30; d_call: TRBD1; j_call: TRBJ1-2; cdr3_aa: CAWSPDRGNYGYTF; cdr3_nt: TGTGCCTGGAGTCCCGACAGGGGAAACTATGGCTACACCTTC